This T cell receptor beta chain came from a study of T cell changes during pregnancy in multiple sclerosis (dated by TCRdb to 2018 to 2020). About the investigation overall: The study examined how the T cell repertoire changed over the course of pregnancy in women with multiple sclerosis.

The junction shows trimming of 6 bases on V and 6 bases on J, and the gene matches do not reach 15 bases of it. Based on the germline V gene, the CDR1 and CDR2 sequences are SQVTM and ANQGSEA. The CDR3 holds 15 amino acids from the cysteine to the phenylalanine. Here the CDR3 DNA is all that survives: 45 bases in frame from base 1. Receptor libraries were prepared by the immunoSEQ multiplex PCR assay. In its TCRdb copy, this immuneACCESS table keeps in-frame sequences only and misses some clones. Where compared with another copy, unresolved V genes explain less than half of these, and the others have no known cause. The sample table holds 70,000 to 80,000 clones, of which 90% to 95% were seen once. Clones ranked in the top ten supply approximately 0.44% of the sample. To note about this clone: The antigen it recognizes is unknown. Base qualities are not at hand, and no much larger clone is one base apart.

The source is a female donor with multiple sclerosis, enrolled in a pregnancy study. The rearrangement combines TRBV29-1 with TRBJ2-3, with 7 bases aligning to TRBD2. This specimen consisted of CD4+ T cells from peripheral blood mononuclear cells, obtained before pregnancy. The CDR3 region has the sequence CSVASGTGIPDTQYF. The nucleotide sequence reads TGCAGCGTAGCCAGCGGGACCGGTATACCGGATACGCAGTATTTT.